The clone carrying this T cell receptor (beta chain) was observed many times. The sample is drawn from a study of T cells in Graves' hyperthyroidism and ophthalmopathy. There are 13 residues in the CDR3. CDR1 is MNHEY and CDR2 is SMNVEV in the germline V gene (reference sequence). V was trimmed by 8 bases and J by 5 bases, leaving 13 bases between them. RNA transcripts yielded amplified TCR beta CDR3 regions. The HTBI primer set served for first-round RT-PCR of the TCR CDR3. TCRdb fed the multiplex PCR reads into MiXCR, producing one record per CDR3 protein. In the table there are about 350,000 distinct CDR3 sequences, over 15% of which are singletons.

The origin of this receptor is a woman between 35 and 50 years old with Graves' ophthalmopathy. Sequencing used blood. The rearrangement links TRBV27 to TRBJ1-5, with a tentative D call TRBD1 (5 bases). The CDR3 is CASHRGVDQPQHF. In DNA form, the CDR3 reads TGTGCCAGCCACCGAGGGGTTGATCAGCCCCAGCATTTT.